These 26 T cell receptor beta chains came from one sample sequenced in a study of cytomegalovirus exposure and HLA in healthy donors. The PCR made use of 60 Vbeta and 13 Jbeta primers. Some clones are missing from TCRdb's copy, which holds only in-frame ones; the method was immunoSEQ multiplex PCR. The data contain about 150,000 clones, less than 85% of them singletons. Material: PBMCs. These TCRs come from a woman aged 45-65 years in good health and CMV-seropositive.

The chain recombines TRBV11-2 with TRBJ1-2; D gene unclear. This CDR3 is built from 15 residues. Trimming cost V 4 bases and J 4 bases, with 16 bases left between them. Germline CDR1 and CDR2: SGHAT and FQNNGV. CDR3 region: CASSSPLQFSYGYTF. As DNA, the CDR3 is TGTGCCAGCAGCTCACCCTTGCAGTTTTCCTATGGCTACACCTTC.

The rearrangement links TRBV7-2 to TRBJ2-7; 7 bases match TRBD2. The trim removed 1 base at V and 3 bases at J, leaving 6 bases unmatched. Per germline, CDR1 SGHTA and CDR2 FQGNSA. The CDR3 is 15 residues long. The CDR3: CASSLVLARGYEQYF. The CDR3 coding sequence is TGTGCCAGCAGCTTAGTACTAGCGAGAGGCTACGAGCAGTACTTC.

The chain carries TRBV5-4 and TRBJ2-1; no firm D call. The CDR3 totals 15 residues. In germline, CDR1 is SGHNT, CDR2 YYREEE (reference sequence). Trimming cost V 1 base and J 0 bases, with 8 bases left between them. As DNA, the CDR3 is TGTGCCAGCAGCTTGCTTCCGAGCTCCTACAATGAGCAGTTCTTC. As protein: CASSLLPSSYNEQFF.

V and J are TRBV6-1 and TRBJ2-2; no clear D gene. The CDR3 is 14 amino acids. With 4 bases removed from V and 6 bases from J, the gap between germline ends came to 12 bases. Germline loops: CDR1 MNHNS, CDR2 SASEGT. CDR3 DNA: TGTGCCAGCAGTGTCCAGGCGCAAGCCGGGGAGCTGTTTTTT. This codes for CASSVQAQAGELFF.

The V gene is TRBV5-6, the J gene TRBJ1-1; 8 nucleotides match TRBD1. The CDR3 has 13 residues. After removal of 4 bases from V and 8 bases from J, the junction contained 7 bases not matched to a gene. Germline assignment: CDR1 SGHDT and CDR2 YYEEEE. The CDR3: CASSRDRMEEAFF. Written as DNA, the CDR3 is TGTGCCAGCAGCAGGGACAGGATGGAAGAAGCTTTCTTT. The full variable domain, in which reference TRBV5-6 and TRBJ1-1 provide the parts outside the CDR3, is DAGVTQSPTHLIKTRGQQVTLRCSPKSGHDTVSWYQQALGQGPQFIFQYYEEEERQRGNFPDRFSGHQFPNYSSELNVNALLLGDSALYLCASSRDRMEEAFFGQGTRLTVV.

Only a few counts were recorded for this clone. J is TRBJ1-1 and V is TRBV5-4, with D possibly TRBD1 on 5 matching bases. The CDR3 contains 16 residues. With 1 base removed from V and 3 bases from J, the gap between germline ends came to 16 bases. Per the germline V gene, CDR1 is SGHNT and CDR2 is YYREEE (reference sequence). The CDR3 here is CASSLWGGMGDTEAFF. For the CDR3, the DNA is TGTGCCAGCAGCTTGTGGGGGGGAATGGGGGACACTGAAGCTTTCTTT.

This clone has more than one count but fewer than ten. This chain joins TRBV11-2 and TRBJ1-4, with TRBD1 as a possible D gene (6 bases). Germline V gene lookup returns CDR1 SGHAT and CDR2 FQNNGV. Trimming stripped 3 bases from V and 7 bases from J, with 12 bases between. This CDR3 has 14 residues. CDR3 protein: CASSFQGRGEKLFF. In DNA form, the CDR3 reads TGTGCCAGCAGCTTTCAGGGGCGAGGTGAAAAACTGTTTTTT.

The CDR3: CASSLESGTVTEAFF. The CDR3 nucleotides are TGTGCCAGCAGCTTAGAATCGGGGACAGTCACTGAAGCTTTCTTT. The chain recombines TRBV7-2 with TRBJ1-1, with TRBD1 matching 7 bases. The CDR3 runs 15 residues. With 1 base clipped from V and 4 bases from J, the junction kept 6 bases outside the gene matches. CDR1 and CDR2 from the germline V gene are SGHTA and FQGNSA.

This chain uses TRBV25-1 with TRBJ2-7, with D perhaps matching TRBD2 (5 bases). The CDR3 sequence is 15 residues long. Germline CDR1 and CDR2: MGHDK and SYGVNS. Trimming stripped 1 base from V and 5 bases from J, with 15 bases between. CDR3 sequence (DNA): TGTGCCAGCAGTGAATCAATGGGCCTGCGGGACGAGCAGTACTTC. Protein: CASSESMGLRDEQYF.

V and J are TRBV6-6 and TRBJ1-5, with D unclear. Germline V CDR1 and CDR2: MNHNY, SVGAGI (reference sequence). This CDR3 spans 16 amino acids. V lost 0 bases to trimming and J lost 2 bases, with 11 bases between them. The CDR3 sequence: CASSYSQASGNQPQHF. For the CDR3, the DNA is TGTGCCAGCAGTTACTCCCAGGCCTCAGGCAATCAGCCCCAGCATTTT.

This clone was counted a few times. This sequence joins TRBV7-9 and TRBJ2-5; 8 positions agree with TRBD1. The germline V gene has CDR1 SEHNR and CDR2 FQNEAQ (reference sequence). The CDR3 covers 15 residues. Losses at the gene ends were 5 bases for V and 4 bases for J; bases not matched to a gene: 9. The CDR3 loop reads CASSPGGTSGETQYF. CDR3 sequence (DNA): TGTGCCAGCAGCCCAGGGGGCACGTCGGGAGAGACCCAGTACTTC.

This clone showed up just once. This rearrangement joins TRBV29-1 to TRBJ1-1; 9 bases are a match to TRBD1. The ends lost 5 bases at V and 6 bases at J; junction bases unmatched: 10. CDR1 and CDR2 from the germline V gene are SQVTM and ANQGSEA. This CDR3 comprises 14 residues. The CDR3 spells CSVRQGGLVAEAFF. The DNA of the CDR3 is TGCAGCGTTCGACAGGGGGGATTGGTAGCTGAAGCTTTCTTT.

The V call is TRBV2, the J call TRBJ2-3, with 8 bases lining up with TRBD1. CDR3 size: 15 residues. V was pared by 1 base and J by 5 bases, with 5 bases of the junction left unmatched. Germline V gene lookup returns CDR1 SNHLY and CDR2 FYNNEI. CDR3 nucleotide sequence: TGTGCCAGCAGTGAAGGGCCAGGGGGCATAGATACGCAGTATTTT. Its translation: CASSEGPGGIDTQYF. The variable domain in full, with the rest retrieved from reference TRBV2 and TRBJ2-3, is EPEVTQTPSHQVTQMGQEVILRCVPISNHLYFYWYRQILGQKVEFLVSFYNNEISEKSEIFDDQFSVERPDGSNFTLKIRSTKLEDSAMYFCASSEGPGGIDTQYFGPGTRLTVL.

The rearrangement joins TRBV27 to TRBJ1-6; D remains ambiguous. The length of the CDR3 is 17 residues. Germline assignment: CDR1 MNHEY and CDR2 SMNVEV (reference sequence). V was shortened by 3 bases and J by 7 bases, with 19 bases between the two germline ends. The chain's CDR3 is CASSFTPTGKINSPLHF. The CDR3, as DNA: TGTGCCAGCAGTTTTACCCCTACCGGGAAAATAAATTCACCCCTCCACTTT.

The rearrangement uses TRBV30 and TRBJ1-1; TRBD1 matches at 9 bases. Germline V lookup: CDR1 GTSNPN, CDR2 SVGIG (reference sequence). Losses at the gene ends were 5 bases for V and 11 bases for J; bases not matched to a gene: 9. This CDR3 region has 12 residues. CDR3 amino acids: CAWYTGGLGAFF. In nucleotides, the CDR3 is TGTGCCTGGTATACAGGGGGCTTAGGGGCTTTCTTT.

The V gene is TRBV6-6, the J gene TRBJ2-3; 7 bases are a match to TRBD1. V lost 0 bases to trimming and J lost 1 base; unmatched junction nucleotides: 1. The CDR3 loop spans 15 amino acids. Germline CDR1 MNHNY, CDR2 SVGAGI (reference sequence). This CDR3 is CASSYSGQGTDTQYF. In DNA, the CDR3 is TGTGCCAGCAGTTACTCCGGACAGGGCACAGATACGCAGTATTTT.

This chain links TRBV15 with TRBJ1-4; D is uncertain. CDR3 size: 14 residues. CDR1 LNHNV and CDR2 YYDKDF come from the germline V gene (reference sequence). The V and J ends lost 9 bases and 5 bases respectively, with 16 bases between them. CDR3 nucleotide sequence: TGTGCCACTCCTGGCCCAGGTGAGAATGAAAAACTGTTTTTT. Its translation is CATPGPGENEKLFF.

The chain combines TRBV30 with TRBJ1-5; TRBD1 is a possible D gene (6 bases). CDR1 GTSNPN and CDR2 SVGIG come from the germline V gene (reference sequence). This CDR3 comprises 15 residues. V lost 0 bases to trimming and J lost 4 bases, with 13 bases between them. The CDR3 DNA sequence: TGTGCCTGGAGTGTCGGGACACTCCTTAATCAGCCCCAGCATTTT. Translating gives CAWSVGTLLNQPQHF.

This clone was seen once. Germline and junction disagree at one end, which may indicate a read error. The V and J genes are TRBV19 and TRBJ1-2; D uncertain. CDR1 and CDR2 from the germline V gene are LNHDA and SQIVND (reference sequence). The CDR3 sequence is 14 residues long. CDR3 nucleotide sequence: TGTGTCAGTAGTATAGGTGCGGATTCCGTGGGCTACACCTTC. Residues: CVSSIGADSVGYTF.

The chain uses TRBV6-1 and TRBJ1-2; 7 nucleotides line up with TRBD1. The length of the CDR3 is 10 residues. With 5 bases clipped from V and 11 bases from J, the junction kept 2 bases outside the gene matches. Germline V lookup: CDR1 MNHNS, CDR2 SASEGT. DNA of the CDR3: TGTGCCAGCAGTTTGACAGGGTACACCTTC. Protein: CASSLTGYTF.

This clone appeared a few times. J is TRBJ2-2 and V is TRBV7-6, with 14 bases identical to TRBD2. The CDR3 length is 20 residues. Trimming cost V 0 bases and J 3 bases; bases outside gene matches: 9. Germline V gives CDR1 SGHVS, CDR2 FNYEAQ. Here the CDR3 reads CASSLALPGTSGGDTGELFF. The CDR3 DNA reads as TGTGCCAGCAGCTTAGCCCTTCCCGGGACTAGCGGGGGTGACACCGGGGAGCTGTTTTTT.

A few counts support this clone. The J gene is TRBJ1-5, the V gene TRBV7-9; TRBD1 matches 7 bases. Germline CDR1 is SEHNR and CDR2 is FQNEAQ (reference sequence). This CDR3 spans 15 amino acids. Trimming removed 3 bases from V and 3 bases from J; junction bases left unmatched: 5. CDR3 DNA: TGTGCCAGCAGCTTTGGCACAGGGGTCAATCAGCCCCAGCATTTT. It specifies CASSFGTGVNQPQHF.

The sample holds one count of this clone. The chain recombines TRBV6-5 with TRBJ2-1; D is possibly TRBD2 (5 bases). Germline CDR1 and CDR2: MNHEY and SVGAGI. The length of the CDR3 is 14 residues. Trimming shortened V by 2 bases and J by 4 bases, and 9 bases separated the two germline ends. CDR3 nucleotide sequence: TGTGCCAGCAGTTACACAAGAGGGTACAATGAGCAGTTCTTC. Encoded protein: CASSYTRGYNEQFF.

The chain has TRBV27 and TRBJ1-4; 7 nucleotides match TRBD1. V dropped 2 bases and J dropped 5; count of bases not matched to a gene: 8. Germline values: CDR1 MNHEY, CDR2 SMNVEV (reference sequence). The CDR3 totals 16 residues. The CDR3 DNA is TGTGCCAGCAGTTTAACCGGGACAGAAAAAAATGAAAAACTGTTTTTT. It specifies CASSLTGTEKNEKLFF.

The V gene is TRBV9, the J gene TRBJ1-1, with D unclear. The CDR3 totals 14 residues. V shed 0 bases and J shed 0 bases, with 6 bases lying between them. Germline lookup yields CDR1 SGDLS and CDR2 YYNGEE. CDR3 nucleotides: TGTGCCAGCAGCGTAGGGGCAGTGAACACTGAAGCTTTCTTT. Protein product: CASSVGAVNTEAFF.

This chain joins TRBV2 and TRBJ1-5; TRBD1 might be the D (5 bases). V was shortened by 2 bases and J by 6 bases, with 8 bases between the two germline ends. The CDR3 length is 13 residues. CDR1 is SNHLY and CDR2 is FYNNEI in the germline V gene. CDR3: CASSEHRTQPQHF. The CDR3 DNA reads as TGTGCCAGCAGTGAACACAGGACTCAGCCCCAGCATTTT.